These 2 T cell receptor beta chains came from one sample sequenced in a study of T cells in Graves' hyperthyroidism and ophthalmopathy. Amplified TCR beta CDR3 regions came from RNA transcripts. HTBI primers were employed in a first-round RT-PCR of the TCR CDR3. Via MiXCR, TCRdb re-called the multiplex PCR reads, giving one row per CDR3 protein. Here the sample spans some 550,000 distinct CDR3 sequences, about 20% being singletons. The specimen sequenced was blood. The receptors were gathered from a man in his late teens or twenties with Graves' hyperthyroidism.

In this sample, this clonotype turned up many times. The chain's CDR3 is CATSDSFGTGHQPQHF. The CDR3 DNA reads as TGTGCCACCAGTGACTCTTTCGGGACAGGGCATCAGCCCCAGCATTTT. The gene calls are TRBV24-1 and TRBJ1-5, with 9 bases identical to TRBD1. The CDR3 has 16 residues. V shed 4 bases, J shed 5 bases, and the junction held 8 bases outside the gene matches. Germline-derived CDR1 and CDR2 are KGHDR and SFDVKD.

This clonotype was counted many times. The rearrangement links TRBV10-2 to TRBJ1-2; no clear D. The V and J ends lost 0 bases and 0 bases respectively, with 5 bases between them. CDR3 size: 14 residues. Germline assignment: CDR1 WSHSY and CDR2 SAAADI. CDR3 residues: CASSESSANYGYTF. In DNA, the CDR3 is TGCGCCAGCAGTGAGTCGTCAGCTAACTATGGCTACACCTTC.